The 31 T cell receptor beta chains below were found in one sample sequenced in a study of cytomegalovirus exposure and HLA in healthy donors. The PCR ran on 60 Vbeta and 13 Jbeta primers. Measured with immunoSEQ multiplex PCR; TCRdb has only the in-frame clones, and not every one. The table shows 150,000 to 200,000 clones, with roughly 10% occurring only once. The sequencing input was PBMCs. The receptors shown here come from a woman aged 25 to 45 in good health and CMV-seropositive.

On this clone: The junction and the germline gene differ at one end; a read error may be behind it. Other DNA variants within this sample encode the same CDR3. The V and J genes are TRBV5-6 and TRBJ1-4, with 12 bases that match TRBD1. In germline, CDR1 is SGHDT, CDR2 YYEEEE. The CDR3 extends over 16 amino acids. The CDR3 loop is CASSLGQGAPDEKLFF. The CDR3 nucleotides read TGTGCCAGCAGCCTGGGACAGGGGGCGCCGGATGAAAAACTGTTTTTC.

The V and J genes are TRBV7-8 and TRBJ2-2; TRBD2 matches at 13 bases. This CDR3 is 17 amino acids long. V dropped 0 bases and J dropped 5; count of bases not matched to a gene: 3. The germline V gene encodes CDR1 SGHVS and CDR2 FQNEAQ. The CDR3 region has the DNA TGTGCCAGCAGCTTAGCTACTAGCGGGAGGGGTACCGGGGAGCTGTTTTTT. Translating it yields CASSLATSGRGTGELFF.

This clone was observed a few times. V usage is TRBV2 and J usage is TRBJ1-5; 8 bases agree with TRBD1. The germline V gene encodes CDR1 SNHLY and CDR2 FYNNEI. V trimming: 5 bases; J trimming: 7 bases; junction bases outside the gene matches: 13. The CDR3 totals 16 residues. The CDR3 loop is CASSRHTTGGGQPQHF. The CDR3 region has the DNA TGTGCCAGCAGTCGACACACTACAGGGGGAGGACAGCCCCAGCATTTT.

This clone was seen more than once but under ten times. V usage is TRBV9 and J usage is TRBJ1-2, with 7 bases matching TRBD1. This CDR3 contains 15 residues. Germline lookup yields CDR1 SGDLS and CDR2 YYNGEE. V gave up 4 bases and J gave up 6 bases; unmatched junction bases: 12. The CDR3 bases are TGTGCCAGCAGCCTCCGGGACAGATGGGATAATGGCTACACCTTC. It codes for CASSLRDRWDNGYTF.

This clone was seen a few times. The CDR3 DNA sequence: TGCGCCAGCAGTGTTGGAGGGGCGGGAGGCGAGCAGTACTTC. It codes for CASSVGGAGGEQYF. J is TRBJ2-7 and V is TRBV10-2, with TRBD2 matching over 8 bases. Looked up from germline, CDR1 is WSHSY and CDR2 is SAAADI. V lost 4 bases to trimming and J lost 6 bases; unmatched junction nucleotides: 8. CDR3 size: 14 residues.

Here the CDR3 DNA reads TGTGCCAGCAGTCCCTCGGGGGCCAACGTCCTGACTTTC. Amino acid sequence: CASSPSGANVLTF. The chain joins TRBV7-9 to TRBJ2-6; no reliable D call. V was pared by 6 bases and J by 4 bases, with 7 bases between. The CDR3 consists of 13 residues. The germline gives CDR1 SEHNR, CDR2 FQNEAQ (reference sequence).

The sample holds a few counts of this clone. V usage is TRBV5-1 and J usage is TRBJ2-5; 14 bases align to TRBD2. The CDR3 has 17 amino acids. V was clipped by 0 bases and J by 1 base; unmatched bases: 2. Germline CDR1 SGHRS, CDR2 YFSETQ. CDR3 nucleotides: TGCGCCAGCAGCTTGGACGGGACTAGCGGGAGCCAAGAGACCCAGTACTTC. Its protein is CASSLDGTSGSQETQYF.

The rearrangement joins TRBV9 to TRBJ1-1; D uncertain. The ends were cut back, 4 bases at V and 4 bases at J, with 17 bases in the middle. Per germline, CDR1 SGDLS and CDR2 YYNGEE. The CDR3 totals 15 residues. CDR3 in DNA: TGTGCCAGCAGCCCCGTTGCGGGCTGGATCACTGAAGCTTTCTTT. Translating it yields CASSPVAGWITEAFF.

This clone was recorded a few times. V and J are TRBV7-7 and TRBJ1-4; no definite D call. Trimming cost V 1 base and J 8 bases, with 8 bases left between them. This CDR3 is built from 13 residues. Germline lookup yields CDR1 SSHAT and CDR2 FNYEAQ (reference sequence). The chain's CDR3 is CASSLELGEKLFF. The CDR3 DNA reads TGTGCCAGCAGCTTAGAGCTAGGAGAAAAACTGTTTTTT.

This clone was detected a few times. This chain joins TRBV5-6 and TRBJ2-7, with a possible D match to TRBD2 (6 bases). CDR3 size: 14 residues. V lost 1 base and J lost 4, with 12 bases in between. Germline-derived CDR1 and CDR2 are SGHDT and YYEEEE. The CDR3 region is CASSLYSGGYEQYF. The CDR3 nucleotides are TGTGCCAGCAGCTTGTATAGCGGCGGTTACGAGCAGTACTTC.

This clone has a handful of counts. The gene calls are TRBV15 and TRBJ2-3; 8 bases line up with TRBD1. The germline gives CDR1 LNHNV, CDR2 YYDKDF (reference sequence). The V gene end was trimmed by 6 bases and the J gene end by 7 bases; junction bases not matched to a gene: 9. The length of the CDR3 is 14 residues. CDR3: CATRIGTGAYTQYF. Written as DNA, the CDR3 is TGTGCCACCAGAATCGGGACAGGAGCCTATACGCAGTATTTT.

This clone was seen a handful of times. The chain couples TRBV30 to TRBJ1-5; tentatively, D is TRBD1 (5 bases). Trimming took 3 bases from V and 5 from J, leaving 11 bases between them. The CDR3 is 13 residues long. Germline V gene lookup returns CDR1 GTSNPN and CDR2 SVGIG (reference sequence). The CDR3 bases are TGTGCCTGGAGCGGGCAGGGCTATCAGCCCCAGCATTTT. This sequence encodes CAWSGQGYQPQHF. Full variable domain (missing parts from reference TRBV30 and TRBJ1-5): SQTIHQWPATLVQPVGSPLSLECTVEGTSNPNLYWYRQAAGRGLQLLFYSVGIGQISSEVPQNLSASRPQDRQFILSSKKLLLSDSGFYLCAWSGQGYQPQHFGDGTRLSIL.

This clone occurred a few times. The gene calls are TRBV30 and TRBJ1-5, with TRBD1 matching over 7 bases. Trimming took 0 bases from V and 5 from J; bases not matched to a gene: 4. The CDR3 spans 14 residues. CDR1 is GTSNPN, CDR2 SVGIG, per germline (reference sequence). The CDR3 protein is CAWSVRTGDQPQHF. The CDR3 DNA reads TGTGCCTGGAGTGTACGGACAGGAGATCAGCCCCAGCATTTT.

The chain employs TRBV5-1 and TRBJ2-7; 10 nucleotides match TRBD1. V was pared by 4 bases and J by 3 bases, with 4 bases of the junction left unmatched. Germline V gene data show CDR1 as SGHRS and CDR2 as YFSETQ. The CDR3 runs 14 residues. DNA of the CDR3: TGCGCCAGCAGCCCTAGGACAGGGGGCTACGAGCAGTACTTC. This sequence encodes CASSPRTGGYEQYF.

Only a few counts were recorded for this clone. The gene calls are TRBV19 and TRBJ2-1, with 9 bases that match TRBD1. This CDR3 comprises 15 residues. J lost 1 base, V lost 5 bases, and 3 bases had no gene match. The germline V gene has CDR1 LNHDA and CDR2 SQIVND (reference sequence). The CDR3 is CASSSDRGSYNEQFF. CDR3 in DNA: TGTGCCAGTAGTTCGGACAGGGGTTCCTACAATGAGCAGTTCTTC.

The V and J genes are TRBV20-1 and TRBJ1-2; TRBD1 matches at 8 bases. Germline V gene sequence: CDR1 DFQATT, CDR2 SNEGSKA (reference sequence). The length of the CDR3 is 11 residues. Germline trimming cut 4 bases from V and 10 bases from J; bases unmatched to any gene: 5. CDR3 sequence: CSAIQTGVYTF. For the CDR3, the DNA is TGCAGTGCTATACAGACAGGGGTCTACACCTTC.

This chain joins TRBV28 and TRBJ1-5; 7 bases line up with TRBD1. CDR1 and CDR2 from the germline V gene are MDHEN and SYDVKM. The length of the CDR3 is 17 residues. The ends lost 2 bases at V and 0 bases at J; junction bases unmatched: 7. CDR3 sequence: CASSLEQGVFSNQPQHF. CDR3 nucleotide sequence: TGTGCCAGCAGTTTAGAGCAGGGGGTTTTTAGCAATCAGCCCCAGCATTTT.

The chain joins TRBV18 to TRBJ1-3, with D possibly matching TRBD1 (5 bases). The length of the CDR3 is 15 residues. The germline V gene encodes CDR1 KGHSH and CDR2 LQKENI. V was pared by 3 bases and J by 0 bases, with 9 bases between. The CDR3 nucleotides are TGTGCCAGCTCACCTCAGGGCCCCTCTGGAAACACCATATATTTT. It encodes CASSPQGPSGNTIYF.

The genes are TRBV6-1 and TRBJ1-1, with D perhaps matching TRBD1 (6 bases). The CDR3 consists of 13 residues. Germline V gene data show CDR1 as MNHNS and CDR2 as SASEGT. Deletions cut 5 bases from V and 8 bases from J, with 15 bases between. The CDR3 region is CASSSGQTMEAFF. The CDR3 DNA reads TGTGCCAGCAGTTCCGGACAGACCATGGAAGCTTTCTTT.

This clone was detected a few times. The chain joins TRBV30 to TRBJ2-2; 12 bases align to TRBD1. The CDR3 length is 19 residues. V gave up 3 bases and J gave up 4 bases; unmatched junction bases: 15. The V gene's germline CDR1 is GTSNPN and CDR2 SVGIG (reference sequence). CDR3 amino acids: CAWRIPGTGGRRGTGELFF. CDR3 DNA: TGTGCCTGGAGAATCCCCGGGACAGGGGGCCGGCGGGGCACCGGGGAGCTGTTTTTT. The complete variable domain, with remaining parts taken from reference TRBV30 and TRBJ2-2, reads SQTIHQWPATLVQPVGSPLSLECTVEGTSNPNLYWYRQAAGRGLQLLFYSVGIGQISSEVPQNLSASRPQDRQFILSSKKLLLSDSGFYLCAWRIPGTGGRRGTGELFFGEGSRLTVL.

In this sample, this clone turned up a few times. The V gene is TRBV10-3, the J gene TRBJ2-2; TRBD2 is a possible D gene (6 bases). The CDR3 length is 13 residues. The V gene lost 8 bases and the J gene lost 7 bases, with 14 bases spanning the gap. Germline CDR1 ENHRY, CDR2 SYGVKD. This chain's CDR3 is CAIGGGKGGELFF. CDR3 nucleotides: TGTGCCATCGGAGGAGGGAAGGGCGGGGAGCTGTTTTTT.

A few counts support this clone. This chain joins TRBV27 and TRBJ2-3; D is undetermined. The germline V and J ends were trimmed by 3 bases and 2 bases, with 15 bases remaining between them. The CDR3 is 16 residues long. Germline CDR1 reads MNHEY; CDR2 reads SMNVEV (reference sequence). DNA of the CDR3: TGTGCCAGCAGTTTTCTTATCGGTAGCTCCACAGATACGCAGTATTTT. This codes for CASSFLIGSSTDTQYF.

This clone has a handful of counts. The genes are TRBV5-1 and TRBJ2-5; 10 bases map to TRBD1. Germline-derived CDR1 and CDR2 are SGHRS and YFSETQ. The trim removed 4 bases at V and 3 bases at J, leaving 6 bases unmatched. CDR3 length: 15 residues. CDR3 coding DNA: TGCGCCAGCAGCGGAACCGGGACAGGGGAAGAGACCCAGTACTTC. It encodes CASSGTGTGEETQYF.

Only a few counts were recorded for this clone. CDR3 region: CASSEQVSGNTIYF. The CDR3 DNA is TGTGCCAGCAGTGAACAGGTATCTGGAAACACCATATATTTT. The rearrangement links TRBV6-1 to TRBJ1-3; D unclear. Trimming took 2 bases from V and 1 from J, leaving 6 bases between them. This CDR3 is 14 amino acids long. Per the germline V gene, CDR1 is MNHNS and CDR2 is SASEGT.

Points on this clone: Within the sample, other DNA sequences also encode this same CDR3. V is TRBV5-4 and J is TRBJ1-4, with 7 bases that match TRBD1. The V and J ends lost 4 bases and 0 bases, in that order; junction bases with no gene match: 3. Germline-derived CDR1 and CDR2 are SGHNT and YYREEE (reference sequence). The CDR3 contains 15 residues. CDR3 amino acids: CASSPTGATNEKLFF. The DNA for the CDR3 is TGTGCCAGCAGCCCCACAGGGGCAACTAATGAAAAACTGTTTTTT.

The chain employs TRBV29-1 and TRBJ2-7, with 7 bases aligning to TRBD1. Germline V lookup: CDR1 SQVTM, CDR2 ANQGSEA. Unmatched junction bases numbered 0, after V lost 4 bases and J lost 6 bases. The CDR3 runs to 10 residues. In DNA, the CDR3 is TGCAGCGTTGGGACAGGCGAGCAGTACTTC. Amino acid sequence: CSVGTGEQYF.

This clone was counted a few times. The chain combines TRBV21-1 with TRBJ2-3; whether TRBD2, the table's D call, matches the DNA was not checked. TRBV21-1 is tagged as a pseudogene. This CDR3 region has 20 residues. CDR3 region: CASSNWTSGRDRGGADTQYF. The CDR3 bases are TGTGCCAGCAGCAACTGGACTAGCGGGAGGGATCGGGGAGGCGCAGATACGCAGTATTTT.

The chain carries TRBV19 and TRBJ2-1, with no clear D. The germline V gene encodes CDR1 LNHDA and CDR2 SQIVND (reference sequence). This CDR3 is 13 amino acids long. The ends were cut back, 0 bases at V and 13 bases at J, with 13 bases in the middle. The CDR3 bases are TGTGCCAGTAGTATAGATCGCACTACCCCCCAGTTCTTC. Protein: CASSIDRTTPQFF.

This clone has more than one count but fewer than ten. The chain recombines TRBV27 with TRBJ1-2, with a tentative D call TRBD1 (6 bases). From germline, CDR1 is MNHEY and CDR2 SMNVEV (reference sequence). The V gene lost 9 bases and the J gene lost 6 bases, with 26 bases spanning the gap. The CDR3 is 16 residues long. This CDR3 is CASKRISTGFKDGYTF. In DNA form, the CDR3 reads TGTGCCAGTAAAAGAATATCGACAGGTTTTAAGGATGGCTACACCTTC.

The gene calls are TRBV6-1 and TRBJ2-5; a possible D gene is TRBD2 (6 bases). The V gene's germline CDR1 is MNHNS and CDR2 SASEGT. Between the trimmed V and J ends, which lost 2 bases and 5 bases, there was a span of 15 bases. CDR3 length equals 15 residues. In DNA form, the CDR3 reads TGTGCCAGCAGTGAACGGTTCGGCGGGATGGAGACCCAGTACTTC. Translating gives CASSERFGGMETQYF.

J is TRBJ2-5 and V is TRBV5-4, with 7 bases that match TRBD2. The CDR3 runs to 16 residues. Germline V lookup: CDR1 SGHNT, CDR2 YYREEE (reference sequence). The ends lost 0 bases at V and 1 base at J; junction bases unmatched: 6. The CDR3 DNA reads as TGTGCCAGCAGCTTGGCCGGGGAGGGTGGCCAAGAGACCCAGTACTTC. It yields the protein CASSLAGEGGQETQYF.